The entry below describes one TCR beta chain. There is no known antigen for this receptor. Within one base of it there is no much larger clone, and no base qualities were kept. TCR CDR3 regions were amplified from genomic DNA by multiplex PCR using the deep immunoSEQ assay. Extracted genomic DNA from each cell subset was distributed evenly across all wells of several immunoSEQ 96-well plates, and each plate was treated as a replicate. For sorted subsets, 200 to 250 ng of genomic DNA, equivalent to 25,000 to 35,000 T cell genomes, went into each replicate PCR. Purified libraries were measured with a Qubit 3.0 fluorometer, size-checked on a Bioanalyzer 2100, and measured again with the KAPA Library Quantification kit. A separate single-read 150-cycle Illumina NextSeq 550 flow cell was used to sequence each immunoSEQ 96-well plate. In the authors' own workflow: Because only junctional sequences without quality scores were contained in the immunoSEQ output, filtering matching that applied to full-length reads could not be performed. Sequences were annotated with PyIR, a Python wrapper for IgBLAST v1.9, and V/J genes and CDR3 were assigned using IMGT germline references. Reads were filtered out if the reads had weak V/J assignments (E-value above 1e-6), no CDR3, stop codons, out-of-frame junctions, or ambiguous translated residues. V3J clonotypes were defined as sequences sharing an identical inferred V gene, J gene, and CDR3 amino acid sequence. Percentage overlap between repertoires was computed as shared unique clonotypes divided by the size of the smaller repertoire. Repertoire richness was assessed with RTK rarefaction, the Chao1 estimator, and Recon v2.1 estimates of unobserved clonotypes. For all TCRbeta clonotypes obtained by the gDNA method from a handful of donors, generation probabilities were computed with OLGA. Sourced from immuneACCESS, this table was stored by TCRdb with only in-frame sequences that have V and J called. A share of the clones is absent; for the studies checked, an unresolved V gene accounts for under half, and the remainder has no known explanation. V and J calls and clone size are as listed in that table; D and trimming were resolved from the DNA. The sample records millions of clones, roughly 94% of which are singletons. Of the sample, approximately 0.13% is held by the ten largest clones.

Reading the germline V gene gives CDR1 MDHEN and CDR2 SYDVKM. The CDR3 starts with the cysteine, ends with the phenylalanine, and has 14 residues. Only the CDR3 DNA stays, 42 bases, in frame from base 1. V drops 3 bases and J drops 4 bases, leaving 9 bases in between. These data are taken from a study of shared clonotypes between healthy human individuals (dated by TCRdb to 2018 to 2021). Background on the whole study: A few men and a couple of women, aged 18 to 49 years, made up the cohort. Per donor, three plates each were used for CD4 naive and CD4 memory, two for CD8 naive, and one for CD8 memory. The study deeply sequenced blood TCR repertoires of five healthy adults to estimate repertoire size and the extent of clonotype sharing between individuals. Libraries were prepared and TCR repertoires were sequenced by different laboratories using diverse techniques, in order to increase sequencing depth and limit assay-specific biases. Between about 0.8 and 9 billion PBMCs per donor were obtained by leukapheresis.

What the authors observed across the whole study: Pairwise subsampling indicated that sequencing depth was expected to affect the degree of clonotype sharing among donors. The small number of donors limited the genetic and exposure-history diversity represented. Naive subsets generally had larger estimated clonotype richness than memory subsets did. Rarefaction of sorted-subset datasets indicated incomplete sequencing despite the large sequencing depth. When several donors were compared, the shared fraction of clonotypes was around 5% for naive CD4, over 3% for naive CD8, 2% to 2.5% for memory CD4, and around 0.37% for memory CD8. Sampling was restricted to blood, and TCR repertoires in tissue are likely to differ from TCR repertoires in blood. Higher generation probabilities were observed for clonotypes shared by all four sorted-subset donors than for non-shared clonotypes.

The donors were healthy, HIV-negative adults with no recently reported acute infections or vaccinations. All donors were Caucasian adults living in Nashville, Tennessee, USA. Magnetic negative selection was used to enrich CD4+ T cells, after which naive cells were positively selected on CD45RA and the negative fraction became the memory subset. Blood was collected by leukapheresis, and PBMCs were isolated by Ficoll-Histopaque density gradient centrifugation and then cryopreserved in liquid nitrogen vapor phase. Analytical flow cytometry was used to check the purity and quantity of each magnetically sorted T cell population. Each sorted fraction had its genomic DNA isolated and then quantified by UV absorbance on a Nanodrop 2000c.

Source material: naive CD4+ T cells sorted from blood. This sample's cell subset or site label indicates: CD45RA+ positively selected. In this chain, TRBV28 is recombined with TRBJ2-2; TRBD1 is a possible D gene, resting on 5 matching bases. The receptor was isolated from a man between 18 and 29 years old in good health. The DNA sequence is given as TGTGCCAGCAGTTTGCGACAGACCACCGGGGAGCTGTTTTTT. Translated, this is CASSLRQTTGELFF.